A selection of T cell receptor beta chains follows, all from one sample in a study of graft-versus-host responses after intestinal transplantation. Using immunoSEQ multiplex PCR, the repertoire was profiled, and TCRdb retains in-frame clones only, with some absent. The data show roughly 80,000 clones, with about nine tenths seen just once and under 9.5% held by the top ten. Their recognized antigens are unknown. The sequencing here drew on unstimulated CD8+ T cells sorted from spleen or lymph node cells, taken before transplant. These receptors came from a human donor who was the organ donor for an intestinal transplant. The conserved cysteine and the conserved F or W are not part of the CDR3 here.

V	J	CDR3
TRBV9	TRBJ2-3	ASSVVASGDGDTQY
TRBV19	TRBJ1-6	ASTKGTHRDYNSPLH
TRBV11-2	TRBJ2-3	ASSLVRADTQY
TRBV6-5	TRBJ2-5	ASSRQGGLETQY
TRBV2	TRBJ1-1	ASRTIPGHVNTEAF
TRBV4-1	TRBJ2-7	ASSQDRSWENDYEQY
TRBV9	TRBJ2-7	ASSEDPGPYEQY
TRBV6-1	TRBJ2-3	ASSRPGQGIDTQY
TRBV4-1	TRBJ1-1	ASSQDLLAGRVTEAF
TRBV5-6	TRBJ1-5	ASSAGTAYHQPQH
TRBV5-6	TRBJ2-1	ASSLRDLYNEQF
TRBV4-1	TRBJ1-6	ASSQPLGNSPLH
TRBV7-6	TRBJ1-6	AGPARNSPLH
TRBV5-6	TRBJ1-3	ASSRVWGGANTIY
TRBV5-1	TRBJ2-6	ASSWDMVWRGANVLT
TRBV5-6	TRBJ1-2	ASSTGTAFYGYT
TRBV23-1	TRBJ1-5	ASSQSRTGGGYSNQPQH
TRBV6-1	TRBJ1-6	ASSTGTGNSPLH
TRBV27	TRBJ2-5	ASSLAGAWETQY
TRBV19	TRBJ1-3	ASSIRRVFGNTIY
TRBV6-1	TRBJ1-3	ASSVTSGDSGNTIY
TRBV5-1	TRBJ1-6	ASSLTGGATYNSPLH
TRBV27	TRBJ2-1	ASSLQGLAVYNEQF
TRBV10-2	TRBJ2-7	ASTTVDSYEQY
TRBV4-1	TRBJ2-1	ASSQDRMGAGGYYNEQF
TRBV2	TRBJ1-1	ASSEPGLEAF
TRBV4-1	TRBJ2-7	ASSQDLGNEQY
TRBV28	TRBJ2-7	ASSLGVGYEQY
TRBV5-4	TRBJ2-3	ASSHEGYADTQY
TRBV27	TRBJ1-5	ASSSTGVNQPQH
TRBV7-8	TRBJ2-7	ASSPPAGYEQY
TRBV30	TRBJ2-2	AWETGNTGELF
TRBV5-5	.	ASSWDSHEQY
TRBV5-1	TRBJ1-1	ASSLGGGHWNTEAF
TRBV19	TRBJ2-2	ASSIVPATRGTGELF
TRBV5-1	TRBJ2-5	ASSLEVGTQY
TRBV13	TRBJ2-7	ASSGKGGATYEQY
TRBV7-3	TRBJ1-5	ASTLKSEDSEVH
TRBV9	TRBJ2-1	ASSARSYNEQF
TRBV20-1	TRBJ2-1	SALVNEQF
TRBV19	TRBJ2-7	ASTGTGSSYEQY
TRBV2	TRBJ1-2	ASSEVQGNDGYT
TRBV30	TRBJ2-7	AWSVRAGEDYEQY
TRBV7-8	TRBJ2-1	ASSLYVAGGNNEQF
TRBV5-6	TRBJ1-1	ASNLRNQNTEAF
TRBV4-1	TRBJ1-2	ASTPGPQNLYGYT
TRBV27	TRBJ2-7	ASSLAAGGYEQY
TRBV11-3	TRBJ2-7	ASSAHRGPAYEQY
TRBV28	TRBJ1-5	ASSPWDRGFKRTQPQH
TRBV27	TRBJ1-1	ASGTGMNTEAF
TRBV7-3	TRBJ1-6	ASSLTAYSPLH
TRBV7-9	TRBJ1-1	ASRSSVIASGTEAF
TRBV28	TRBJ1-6	ASSLEGYPSHSPLH
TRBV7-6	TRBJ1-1	ASSLEGTANTEAF
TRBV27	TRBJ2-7	ASSTSGTGSIIDEQY